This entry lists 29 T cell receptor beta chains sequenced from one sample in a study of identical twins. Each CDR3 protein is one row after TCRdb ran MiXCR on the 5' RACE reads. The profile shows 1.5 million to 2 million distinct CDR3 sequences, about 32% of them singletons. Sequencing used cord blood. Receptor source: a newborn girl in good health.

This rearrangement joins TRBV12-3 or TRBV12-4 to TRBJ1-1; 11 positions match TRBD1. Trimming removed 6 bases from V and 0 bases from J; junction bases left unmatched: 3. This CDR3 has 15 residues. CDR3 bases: TGTGCCAGCAGCAGGGACAGGGGGATGAACACTGAAGCTTTCTTT. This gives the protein CASSRDRGMNTEAFF.

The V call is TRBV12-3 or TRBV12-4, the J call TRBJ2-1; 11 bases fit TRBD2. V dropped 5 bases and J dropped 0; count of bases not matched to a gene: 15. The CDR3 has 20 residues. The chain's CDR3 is CASSPIAGGHPLSSYNEQFF. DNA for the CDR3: TGTGCCAGCAGTCCTATAGCGGGGGGGCACCCCCTAAGCTCCTACAATGAGCAGTTCTTC.

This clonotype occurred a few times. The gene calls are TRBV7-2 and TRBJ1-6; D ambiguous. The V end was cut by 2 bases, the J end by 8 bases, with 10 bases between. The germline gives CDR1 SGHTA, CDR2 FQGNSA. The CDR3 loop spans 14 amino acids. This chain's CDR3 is CASSLWATHSPLHF. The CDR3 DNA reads TGTGCCAGCAGCTTATGGGCGACTCATTCACCCCTCCACTTT.

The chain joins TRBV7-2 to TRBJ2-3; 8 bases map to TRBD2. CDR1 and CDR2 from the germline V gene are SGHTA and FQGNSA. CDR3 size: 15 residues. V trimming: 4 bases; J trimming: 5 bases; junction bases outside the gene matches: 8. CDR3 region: CASSSGTRYEDTQYF. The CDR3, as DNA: TGTGCCAGCAGCTCCGGGACTAGATATGAAGATACGCAGTATTTT.

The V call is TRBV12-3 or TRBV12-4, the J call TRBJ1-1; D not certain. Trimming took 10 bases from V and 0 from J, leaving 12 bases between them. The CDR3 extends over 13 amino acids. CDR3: CATNKNMNTEAFF. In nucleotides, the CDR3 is TGTGCCACCAATAAAAACATGAACACTGAAGCTTTCTTT.

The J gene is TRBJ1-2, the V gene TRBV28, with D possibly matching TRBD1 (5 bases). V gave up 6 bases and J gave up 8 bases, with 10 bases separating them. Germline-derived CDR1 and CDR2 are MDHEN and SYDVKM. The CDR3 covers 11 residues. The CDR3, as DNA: TGTGCCAGCAGACTTAACAGGGGCTACACCTTC. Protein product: CASRLNRGYTF.

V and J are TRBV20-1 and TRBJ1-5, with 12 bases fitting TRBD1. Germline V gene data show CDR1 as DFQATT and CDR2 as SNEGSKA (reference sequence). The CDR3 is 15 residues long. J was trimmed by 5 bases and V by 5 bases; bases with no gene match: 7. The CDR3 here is CSAPAGTGGDQPQHF. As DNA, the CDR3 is TGCAGTGCTCCGGCCGGGACAGGGGGCGATCAGCCCCAGCATTTT.

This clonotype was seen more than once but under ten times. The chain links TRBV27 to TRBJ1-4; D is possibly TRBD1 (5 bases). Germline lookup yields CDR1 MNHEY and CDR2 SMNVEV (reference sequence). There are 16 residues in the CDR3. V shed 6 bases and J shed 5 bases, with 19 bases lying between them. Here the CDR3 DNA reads TGTGCCAGCAGGTCTTTGCTGGGACCGTCCAATGAAAAACTGTTTTTT. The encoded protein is CASRSLLGPSNEKLFF.

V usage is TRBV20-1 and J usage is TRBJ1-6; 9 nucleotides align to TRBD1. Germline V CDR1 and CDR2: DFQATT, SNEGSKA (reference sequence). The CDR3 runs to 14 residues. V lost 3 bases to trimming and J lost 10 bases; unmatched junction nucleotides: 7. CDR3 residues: CSARKQGAQSPLHF. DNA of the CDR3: TGCAGTGCTAGGAAACAGGGGGCTCAGTCACCCCTCCACTTT.

The CDR3 protein is CSVDRQGVQETQYF. DNA for the CDR3: TGCAGCGTTGATCGTCAGGGGGTCCAAGAGACCCAGTACTTC. The chain joins TRBV29-1 to TRBJ2-5; 7 positions agree with TRBD1. Germline loops: CDR1 SQVTM, CDR2 ANQGSEA. The CDR3 length is 14 residues. V trimming: 3 bases; J trimming: 1 base; junction bases outside the gene matches: 5.

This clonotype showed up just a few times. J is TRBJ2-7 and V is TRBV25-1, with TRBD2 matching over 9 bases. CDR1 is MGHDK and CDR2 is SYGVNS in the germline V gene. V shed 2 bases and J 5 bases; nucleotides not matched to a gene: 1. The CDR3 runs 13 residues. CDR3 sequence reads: CASSEGLANEQYF. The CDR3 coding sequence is TGTGCCAGCAGTGAAGGACTAGCGAACGAGCAGTACTTC.

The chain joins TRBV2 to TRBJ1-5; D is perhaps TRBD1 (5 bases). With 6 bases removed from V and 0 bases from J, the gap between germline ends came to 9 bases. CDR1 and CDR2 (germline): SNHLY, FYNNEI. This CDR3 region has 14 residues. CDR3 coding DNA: TGTGCCAGCAGGGGACTGTATAGCAATCAGCCCCAGCATTTT. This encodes CASRGLYSNQPQHF.

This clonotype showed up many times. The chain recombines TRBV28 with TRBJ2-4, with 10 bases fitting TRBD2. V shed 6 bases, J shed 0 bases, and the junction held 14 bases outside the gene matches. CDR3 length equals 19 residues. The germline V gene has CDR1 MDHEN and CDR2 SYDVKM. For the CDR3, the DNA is TGTGCCAGCAGCTACTTAGCGGGAGGCGGGAATATAGCCAAAAACATTCAGTACTTC. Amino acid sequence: CASSYLAGGGNIAKNIQYF.

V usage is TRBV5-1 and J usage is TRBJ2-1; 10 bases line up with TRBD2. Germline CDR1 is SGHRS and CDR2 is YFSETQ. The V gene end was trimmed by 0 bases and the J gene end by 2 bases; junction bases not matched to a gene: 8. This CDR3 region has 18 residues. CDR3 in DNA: TGCGCCAGCAGCTTGGGTACTAGCGGGGTGTTAACCTACAATGAGCAGTTCTTC. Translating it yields CASSLGTSGVLTYNEQFF.

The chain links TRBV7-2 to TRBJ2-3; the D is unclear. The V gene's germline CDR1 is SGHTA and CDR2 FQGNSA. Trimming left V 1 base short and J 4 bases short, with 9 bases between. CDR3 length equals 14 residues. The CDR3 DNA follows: TGTGCCAGCAGCTTAGTTCCCCTCGCAGATACGCAGTATTTT. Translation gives CASSLVPLADTQYF.

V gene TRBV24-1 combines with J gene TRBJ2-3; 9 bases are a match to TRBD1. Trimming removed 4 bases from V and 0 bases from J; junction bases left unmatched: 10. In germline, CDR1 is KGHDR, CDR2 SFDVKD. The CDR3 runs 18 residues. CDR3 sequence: CATSEPARTGASTDTQYF. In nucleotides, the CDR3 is TGTGCCACCAGTGAGCCCGCCAGGACAGGGGCCAGCACAGATACGCAGTATTTT.

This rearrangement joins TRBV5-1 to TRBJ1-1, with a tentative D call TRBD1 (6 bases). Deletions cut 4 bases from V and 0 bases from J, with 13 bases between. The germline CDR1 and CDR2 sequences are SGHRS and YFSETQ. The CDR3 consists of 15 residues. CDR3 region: CASSAPGQMNTEAFF. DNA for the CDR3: TGCGCCAGCAGCGCCCCGGGACAAATGAACACTGAAGCTTTCTTT.

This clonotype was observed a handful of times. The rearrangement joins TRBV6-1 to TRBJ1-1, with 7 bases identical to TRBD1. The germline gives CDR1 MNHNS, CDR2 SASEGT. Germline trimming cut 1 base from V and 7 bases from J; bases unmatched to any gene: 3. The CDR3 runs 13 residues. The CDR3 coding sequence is TGTGCCAGCAGTGAAGACAGGGGAGGTGAAGCTTTCTTT. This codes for CASSEDRGGEAFF.

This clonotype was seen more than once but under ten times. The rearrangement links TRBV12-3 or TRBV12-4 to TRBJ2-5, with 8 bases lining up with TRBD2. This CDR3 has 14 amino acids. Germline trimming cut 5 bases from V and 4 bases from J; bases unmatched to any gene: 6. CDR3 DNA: TGTGCCAGCAGTCGCGGGGGGAGGCCAGAGACCCAGTACTTC. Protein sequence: CASSRGGRPETQYF.

The CDR3 reads CASSELRGGVFHEQYF. The CDR3 DNA reads TGTGCCAGCAGTGAATTGAGAGGGGGGGTGTTCCACGAGCAGTACTTC. V is TRBV25-1 and J is TRBJ2-7, with a weak D call TRBD2 (7 bases). The V and J ends lost 1 base and 5 bases respectively, with 18 bases between them. The germline V gene has CDR1 MGHDK and CDR2 SYGVNS. The CDR3 has 16 residues.

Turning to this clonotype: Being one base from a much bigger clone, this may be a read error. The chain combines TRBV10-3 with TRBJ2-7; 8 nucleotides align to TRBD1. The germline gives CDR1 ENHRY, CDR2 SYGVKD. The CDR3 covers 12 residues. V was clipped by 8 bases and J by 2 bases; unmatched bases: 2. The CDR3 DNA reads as TGTGCCATCCTGACAGGGGCCTACGAGCAGTACTTC. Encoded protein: CAILTGAYEQYF.

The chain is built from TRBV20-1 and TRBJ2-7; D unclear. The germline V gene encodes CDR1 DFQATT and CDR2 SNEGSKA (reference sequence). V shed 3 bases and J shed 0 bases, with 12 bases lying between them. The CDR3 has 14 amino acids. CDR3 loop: CSARVQGSSYEQYF. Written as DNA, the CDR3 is TGCAGTGCTAGGGTACAAGGTAGCTCCTACGAGCAGTACTTC.

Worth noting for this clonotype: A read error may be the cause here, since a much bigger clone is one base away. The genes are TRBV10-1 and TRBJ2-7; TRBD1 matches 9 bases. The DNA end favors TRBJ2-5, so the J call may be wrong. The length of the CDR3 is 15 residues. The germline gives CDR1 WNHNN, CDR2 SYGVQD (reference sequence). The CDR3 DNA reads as TGCGCCAGCAGTGAAGGACAGGGGAAGCGAGGGACCCAGTACTTC. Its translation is CASSEGQGKRGTQYF.

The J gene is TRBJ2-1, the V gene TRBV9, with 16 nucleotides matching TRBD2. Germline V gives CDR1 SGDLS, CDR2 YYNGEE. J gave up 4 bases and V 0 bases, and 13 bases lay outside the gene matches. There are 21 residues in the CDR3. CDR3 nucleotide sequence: TGTGCCAGCAGCGTAGATTGGGAGTGGGGACTAGCGGGAGGGCGTTACAATGAGCAGTTCTTC. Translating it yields CASSVDWEWGLAGGRYNEQFF.

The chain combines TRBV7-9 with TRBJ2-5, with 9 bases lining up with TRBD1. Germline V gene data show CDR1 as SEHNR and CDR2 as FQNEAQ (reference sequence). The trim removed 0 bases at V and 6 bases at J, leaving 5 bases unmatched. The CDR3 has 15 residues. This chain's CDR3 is CASSLALGQGQTQYF. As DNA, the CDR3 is TGTGCCAGCAGCTTAGCCCTCGGACAGGGGCAGACCCAGTACTTC.

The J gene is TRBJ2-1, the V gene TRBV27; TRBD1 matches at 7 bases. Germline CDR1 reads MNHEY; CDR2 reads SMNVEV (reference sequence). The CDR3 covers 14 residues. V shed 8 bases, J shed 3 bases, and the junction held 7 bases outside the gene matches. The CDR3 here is CASRQGRVYNEQFF. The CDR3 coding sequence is TGTGCCAGCCGACAGGGTAGGGTCTACAATGAGCAGTTCTTC.

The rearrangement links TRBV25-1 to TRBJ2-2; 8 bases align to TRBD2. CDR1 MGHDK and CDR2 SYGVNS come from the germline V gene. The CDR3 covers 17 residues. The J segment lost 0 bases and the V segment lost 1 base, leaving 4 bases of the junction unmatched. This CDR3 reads CASSESGLAANTGELFF. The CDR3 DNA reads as TGTGCCAGCAGTGAATCAGGACTAGCTGCGAACACCGGGGAGCTGTTTTTT.

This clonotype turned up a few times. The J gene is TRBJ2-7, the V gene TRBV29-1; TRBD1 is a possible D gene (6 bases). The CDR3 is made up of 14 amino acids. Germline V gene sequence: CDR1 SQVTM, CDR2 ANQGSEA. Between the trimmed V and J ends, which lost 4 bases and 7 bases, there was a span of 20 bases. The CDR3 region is CSVVPRDTYNEQYF. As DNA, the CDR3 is TGCAGCGTTGTACCCAGGGACACCTACAATGAGCAGTACTTC.

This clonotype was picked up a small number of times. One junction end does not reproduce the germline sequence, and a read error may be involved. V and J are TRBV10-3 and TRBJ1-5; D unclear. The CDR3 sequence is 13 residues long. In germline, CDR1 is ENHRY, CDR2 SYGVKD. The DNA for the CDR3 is TGTGCCATCAGGGAGTTTAGCAATCAGCCCCAGCATTTT. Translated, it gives CAIREFSNQPQHF.